Below, 8 T cell receptor beta chains from the same sample are listed, as sequenced in a study of Graves' ophthalmopathy and Graves' hyperthyroidism. The sequenced template was RNA, covering the TCR beta CDR3 region. First-round RT-PCR employed HTBI primers, with a second-round multiplex PCR after it. TCRdb ran MiXCR on the multiplex PCR reads and lists one entry per CDR3 protein. The sample consists of roughly 700,000 distinct CDR3 sequences, 35% to 50% of them appearing once. Sequencing input: peripheral blood. These TCRs come from an adult man with Graves' ophthalmopathy.

The rearrangement joins TRBV12-3 or TRBV12-4 to TRBJ2-5; D is undetermined. There are 15 residues in the CDR3. Trimming pared 6 bases from V and 1 base from J, leaving 15 bases between. The CDR3 bases are TGTGCCAGCAGGTTCTGGCCTCTAACCCAAGAGACCCAGTACTTC. Translating it yields CASRFWPLTQETQYF.

The gene calls are TRBV9 and TRBJ1-3, with D unclear. This CDR3 region has 13 residues. Between the trimmed V and J ends, which lost 4 bases and 4 bases, there was a span of 9 bases. Germline assignment: CDR1 SGDLS and CDR2 YYNGEE. The CDR3: CASSTRRGNTIYF. The CDR3 nucleotides are TGTGCCAGCAGCACGCGACGGGGAAACACCATATATTTT. The variable domain in full, with the rest retrieved from reference TRBV9 and TRBJ1-3, is DSGVTQTPKHLITATGQRVTLRCSPRSGDLSVYWYQQSLDQGLQFLIQYYNGEERAKGNILERFSAQQFPDLHSELNLSSLELGDSALYFCASSTRRGNTIYFGEGSWLTVV.

This clonotype has a handful of counts. The chain carries TRBV19 and TRBJ2-7, with TRBD2 identical over 11 bases. V shed 6 bases and J 5 bases; nucleotides not matched to a gene: 9. CDR1 and CDR2 from the germline V gene are LNHDA and SQIVND (reference sequence). This CDR3 has 15 amino acids. Written as DNA, the CDR3 is TGTGCCAGTAGATCATCACTAGCGGGAGTAGACGAGCAGTACTTC. Its translation is CASRSSLAGVDEQYF.

This clonotype appeared a few times. The chain uses TRBV12-3 or TRBV12-4 and TRBJ1-1; D gene uncertain. The CDR3 contains 13 residues. The germline V and J ends were trimmed by 5 bases and 6 bases, with 13 bases remaining between them. The CDR3 sequence: CASSPRFGAEAFF. CDR3 sequence (DNA): TGTGCCAGCAGTCCCCGATTTGGTGCTGAAGCTTTCTTT.

The table lists this clonotype with a few counts. The V gene is TRBV9, the J gene TRBJ1-1; the D is unclear. V lost 3 bases and J lost 4, with 13 bases in between. The CDR3 totals 14 residues. Germline V lookup: CDR1 SGDLS, CDR2 YYNGEE. The CDR3 DNA is TGTGCCAGCAGCGCGGAGAGCGGAGTCACTGAAGCTTTCTTT. Protein sequence: CASSAESGVTEAFF.

This clonotype was detected a few times. The chain employs TRBV7-9 and TRBJ2-7, with D unresolved. The CDR3 loop spans 15 amino acids. Between the trimmed V and J ends, which lost 4 bases and 5 bases, there was a span of 18 bases. Germline-derived CDR1 and CDR2 are SEHNR and FQNEAQ (reference sequence). The chain's CDR3 is CASSSQENEDNEQYF. The CDR3 DNA reads TGTGCCAGCAGCTCCCAGGAAAATGAAGACAACGAGCAGTACTTC.

J is TRBJ2-7 and V is TRBV12-3 or TRBV12-4, with 8 bases fitting TRBD1. J was trimmed by 3 bases and V by 3 bases; bases with no gene match: 4. CDR3 length: 14 residues. CDR3 nucleotides: TGTGCCAGCAGTTTCCAGGGGGCTCTCTACGAGCAGTACTTC. This translates into CASSFQGALYEQYF.

The rearrangement uses TRBV20-1 and TRBJ2-1; 10 bases align to TRBD2. Germline trimming cut 5 bases from V and 9 bases from J; bases unmatched to any gene: 10. This CDR3 is 14 amino acids long. In germline, CDR1 is DFQATT, CDR2 SNEGSKA (reference sequence). In DNA form, the CDR3 reads TGCAGTGCTTCAAGCGGGAGGGCCTCTGGTGAGCAGTTCTTC. This translates into CSASSGRASGEQFF.